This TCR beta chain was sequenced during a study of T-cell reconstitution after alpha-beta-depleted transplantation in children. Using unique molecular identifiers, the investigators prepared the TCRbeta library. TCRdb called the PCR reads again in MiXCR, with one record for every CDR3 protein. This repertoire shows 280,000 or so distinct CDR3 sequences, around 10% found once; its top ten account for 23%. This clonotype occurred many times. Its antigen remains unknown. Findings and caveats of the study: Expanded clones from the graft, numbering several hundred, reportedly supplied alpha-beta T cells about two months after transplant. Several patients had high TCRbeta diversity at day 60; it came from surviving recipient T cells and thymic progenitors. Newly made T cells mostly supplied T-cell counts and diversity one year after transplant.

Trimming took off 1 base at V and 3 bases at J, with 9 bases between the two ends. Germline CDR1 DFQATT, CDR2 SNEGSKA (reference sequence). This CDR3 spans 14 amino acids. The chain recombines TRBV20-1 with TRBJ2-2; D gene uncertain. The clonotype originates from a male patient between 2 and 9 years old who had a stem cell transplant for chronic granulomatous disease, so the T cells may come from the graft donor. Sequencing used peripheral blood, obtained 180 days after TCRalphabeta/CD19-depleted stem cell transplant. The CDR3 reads CSARAHQDTGELFF. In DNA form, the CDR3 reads TGCAGTGCTAGAGCCCACCAAGACACCGGGGAGCTGTTTTTT.